This T cell receptor beta chain was profiled in a study of T cells in localized non-small cell lung cancer. Points from the study as a whole: Clonality of T cells reached its maximum in uninvolved adjacent lung, surpassing tumor.

Generated by immunoSEQ multiplex PCR, the TCRdb table keeps only in-frame clones and is missing some. The table has 4,000 to 5,000 clones, roughly 25% seen once. The CDR3 totals 19 residues. In germline, CDR1 is GTSNPN, CDR2 SVGIG (reference sequence). The V and J ends lost 3 bases and 2 bases, in that order; junction bases with no gene match: 18. Concerning this clone: The antigen is not known.

The source of this sequence is a male donor older than 55 with stage I lung adenocarcinoma. Sequenced material: lung tumor tissue, taken before any cancer treatment. The chain employs TRBV30 and TRBJ1-4, with 7 nucleotides matching TRBD1. This chain's CDR3 is CAWSAAINRGWRTNEKLFF. DNA of the CDR3: TGTGCCTGGAGCGCTGCAATAAACAGGGGCTGGAGGACTAATGAAAAACTGTTTTTT. The full variable domain, with the rest looked up from reference TRBV30 and TRBJ1-4, is SQTIHQWPATLVQPVGSPLSLECTVEGTSNPNLYWYRQAAGRGLQLLFYSVGIGQISSEVPQNLSASRPQDRQFILSSKKLLLSDSGFYLCAWSAAINRGWRTNEKLFFGSGTQLSVL.